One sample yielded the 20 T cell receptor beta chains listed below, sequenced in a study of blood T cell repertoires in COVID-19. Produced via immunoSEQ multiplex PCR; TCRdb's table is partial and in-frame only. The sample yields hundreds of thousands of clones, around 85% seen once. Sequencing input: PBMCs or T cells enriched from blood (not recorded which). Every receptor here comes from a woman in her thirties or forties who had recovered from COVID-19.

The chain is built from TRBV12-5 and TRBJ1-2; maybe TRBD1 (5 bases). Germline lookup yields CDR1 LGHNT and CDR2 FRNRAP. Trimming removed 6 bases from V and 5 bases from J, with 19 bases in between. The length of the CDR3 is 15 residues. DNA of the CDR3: TGTGCTAGTGGCTATGGGGCCCTTGGAGGGTATGGCTACACCTTC. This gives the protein CASGYGALGGYGYTF.

CDR3 DNA sequence: TGTGCCAGCAGCTTCATGAACACTGAAGCTTTCTTT. This encodes CASSFMNTEAFF. This rearrangement joins TRBV5-5 to TRBJ1-1; D call uncertain. The CDR3 loop spans 12 amino acids. The germline V and J ends were trimmed by 2 bases and 0 bases, with 2 bases remaining between them. Per germline, CDR1 SGHKS and CDR2 YYEKEE (reference sequence).

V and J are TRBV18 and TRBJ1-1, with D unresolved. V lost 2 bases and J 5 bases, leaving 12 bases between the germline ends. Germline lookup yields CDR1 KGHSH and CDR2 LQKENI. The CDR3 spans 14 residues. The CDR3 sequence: CASSPNSLRTEAFF. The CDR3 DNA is TGTGCCAGCTCACCAAACAGTCTAAGAACTGAAGCTTTCTTT. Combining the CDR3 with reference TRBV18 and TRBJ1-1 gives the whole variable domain NAGVMQNPRHLVRRRGQEARLRCSPMKGHSHVYWYRQLPEEGLKFMVYLQKENIIDESGMPKERFSAEFPKEGPSILRIQQVVRGDSAAYFCASSPNSLRTEAFFGQGTRLTVV.

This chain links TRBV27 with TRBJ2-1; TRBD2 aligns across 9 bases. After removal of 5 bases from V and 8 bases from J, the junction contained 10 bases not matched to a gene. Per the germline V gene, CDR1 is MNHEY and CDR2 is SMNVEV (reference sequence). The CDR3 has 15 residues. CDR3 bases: TGTGCCAGCAGTCCAAAACATAGCGGGGGCTATGAGCAGTTCTTC. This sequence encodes CASSPKHSGGYEQFF.

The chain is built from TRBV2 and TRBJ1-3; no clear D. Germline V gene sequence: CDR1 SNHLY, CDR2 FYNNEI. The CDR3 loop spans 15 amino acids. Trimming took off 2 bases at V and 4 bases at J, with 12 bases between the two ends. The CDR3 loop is CASSERSSRGNTIYF. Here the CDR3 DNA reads TGTGCCAGCAGTGAACGGTCGTCTCGGGGAAACACCATATATTTT.

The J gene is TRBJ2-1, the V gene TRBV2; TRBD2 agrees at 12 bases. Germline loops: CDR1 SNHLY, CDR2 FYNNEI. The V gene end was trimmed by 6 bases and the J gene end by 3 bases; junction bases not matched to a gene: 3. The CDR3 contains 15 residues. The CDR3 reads CASRAGLAGYNEQFF. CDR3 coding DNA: TGTGCCAGCAGGGCGGGACTAGCGGGCTACAATGAGCAGTTCTTC.

The CDR3 here is CASSLGGFMQYF. In DNA, the CDR3 is TGTGCCAGCAGCTTAGGAGGGTTTATGCAGTACTTC. The chain combines TRBV5-4 with TRBJ2-7; a possible D gene is TRBD2 (6 bases). The CDR3 is 12 amino acids. Trimming cost V 2 bases and J 9 bases, with 12 bases left between them. The germline V gene has CDR1 SGHNT and CDR2 YYREEE (reference sequence). Full variable domain (rest looked up from reference TRBV5-4 and TRBJ2-7): ETGVTQSPTHLIKTRGQQVTLRCSSQSGHNTVSWYQQALGQGPQFIFQYYREEENGRGNFPPRFSGLQFPNYSSELNVNALELDDSALYLCASSLGGFMQYFGPGTRLTVT.

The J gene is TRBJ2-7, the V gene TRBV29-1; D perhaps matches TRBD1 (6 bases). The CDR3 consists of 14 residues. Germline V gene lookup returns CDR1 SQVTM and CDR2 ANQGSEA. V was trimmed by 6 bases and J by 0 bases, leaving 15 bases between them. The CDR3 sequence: CSVRGTIGSYEQYF. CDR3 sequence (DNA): TGCAGCGTGAGGGGGACGATAGGCTCCTACGAGCAGTACTTC.

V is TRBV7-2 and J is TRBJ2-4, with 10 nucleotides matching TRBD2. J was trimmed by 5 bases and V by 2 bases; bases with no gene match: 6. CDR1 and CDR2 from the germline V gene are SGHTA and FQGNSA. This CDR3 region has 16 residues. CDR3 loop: CASSLRPAGGQNIQYF. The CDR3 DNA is TGTGCCAGCAGCTTACGACCAGCGGGAGGGCAAAACATTCAGTACTTC.

CDR3 coding DNA: TGTGCCAGCAGCCTTTCCGGGACTAGCGGGACTCACGAGCAGTACTTC. Translated: CASSLSGTSGTHEQYF. The chain has TRBV11-1 and TRBJ2-7, with TRBD2 matching over 13 bases. There are 16 residues in the CDR3. Trimming took 5 bases from V and 5 from J; bases not matched to a gene: 9. Germline V lookup: CDR1 SGHAT, CDR2 FQDESV (reference sequence).

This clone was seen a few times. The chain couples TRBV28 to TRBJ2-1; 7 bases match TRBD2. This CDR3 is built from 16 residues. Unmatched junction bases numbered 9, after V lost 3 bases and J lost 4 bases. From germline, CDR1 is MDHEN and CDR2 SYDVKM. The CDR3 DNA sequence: TGTGCCAGCAGTTTGGCGGGAGCAGCGAAGTACAATGAGCAGTTCTTC. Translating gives CASSLAGAAKYNEQFF.

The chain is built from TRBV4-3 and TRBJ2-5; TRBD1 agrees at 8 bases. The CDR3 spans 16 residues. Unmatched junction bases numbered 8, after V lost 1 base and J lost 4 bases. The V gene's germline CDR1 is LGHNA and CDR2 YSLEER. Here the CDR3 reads CASSQGTTGEAETQYF. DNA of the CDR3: TGCGCCAGCAGCCAAGGCACGACAGGGGAGGCAGAGACCCAGTACTTC.

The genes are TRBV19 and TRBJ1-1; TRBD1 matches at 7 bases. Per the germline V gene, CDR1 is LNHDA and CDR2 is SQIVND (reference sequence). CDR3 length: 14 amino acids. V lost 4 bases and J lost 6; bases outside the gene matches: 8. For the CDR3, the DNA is TGTGCCAGTAGTACCCTCGGCGGGACAGCTGAAGCTTTCTTT. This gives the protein CASSTLGGTAEAFF.

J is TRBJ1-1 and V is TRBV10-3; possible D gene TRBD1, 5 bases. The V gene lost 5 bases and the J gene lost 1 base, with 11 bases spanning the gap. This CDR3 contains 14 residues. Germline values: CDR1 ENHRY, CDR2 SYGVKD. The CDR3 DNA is TGTGCCATCAGTCCTAGGGGAGGGAACACTGAAGCTTTCTTT. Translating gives CAISPRGGNTEAFF.

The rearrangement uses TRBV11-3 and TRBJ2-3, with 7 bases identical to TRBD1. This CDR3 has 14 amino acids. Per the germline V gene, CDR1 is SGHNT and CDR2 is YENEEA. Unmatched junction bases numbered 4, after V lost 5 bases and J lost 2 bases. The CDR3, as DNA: TGTGCCAGCAGCAAGGGGACAGACACAGATACGCAGTATTTT. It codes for CASSKGTDTDTQYF.

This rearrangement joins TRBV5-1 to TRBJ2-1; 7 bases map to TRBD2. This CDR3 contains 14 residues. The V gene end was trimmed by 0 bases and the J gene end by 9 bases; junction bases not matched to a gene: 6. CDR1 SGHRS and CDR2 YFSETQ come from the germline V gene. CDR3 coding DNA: TGCGCCAGCAGCTTGGGAGGCGGGAGATTTGAGCAGTTCTTC. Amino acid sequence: CASSLGGGRFEQFF.

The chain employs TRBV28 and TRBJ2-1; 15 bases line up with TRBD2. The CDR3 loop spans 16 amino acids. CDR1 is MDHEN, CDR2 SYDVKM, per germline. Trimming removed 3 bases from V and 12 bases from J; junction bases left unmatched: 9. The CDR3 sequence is CASSFKPGLAGGLQFF. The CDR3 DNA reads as TGTGCCAGCAGTTTCAAACCGGGACTAGCGGGAGGATTGCAGTTCTTC.

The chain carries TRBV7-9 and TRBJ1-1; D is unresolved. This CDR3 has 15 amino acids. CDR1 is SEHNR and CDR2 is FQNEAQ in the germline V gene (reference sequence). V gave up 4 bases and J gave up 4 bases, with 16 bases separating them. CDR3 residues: CASSYYKGVATEAFF. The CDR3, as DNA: TGTGCCAGCAGCTATTACAAAGGAGTCGCCACTGAAGCTTTCTTT.

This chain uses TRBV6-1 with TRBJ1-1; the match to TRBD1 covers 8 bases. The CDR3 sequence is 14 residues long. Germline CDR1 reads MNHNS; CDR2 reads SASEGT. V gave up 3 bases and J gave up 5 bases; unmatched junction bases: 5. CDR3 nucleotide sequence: TGTGCCAGCAGTGATACAGGGGGTTGGACTGAAGCTTTCTTT. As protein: CASSDTGGWTEAFF.

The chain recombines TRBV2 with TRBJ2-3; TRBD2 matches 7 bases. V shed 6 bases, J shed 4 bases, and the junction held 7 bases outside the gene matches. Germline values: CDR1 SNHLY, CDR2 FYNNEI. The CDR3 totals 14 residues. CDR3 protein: CASRVRTSSDTQYF. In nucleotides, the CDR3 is TGTGCCAGCAGAGTCAGGACTAGTTCAGATACGCAGTATTTT. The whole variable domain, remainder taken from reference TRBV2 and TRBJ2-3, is EPEVTQTPSHQVTQMGQEVILRCVPISNHLYFYWYRQILGQKVEFLVSFYNNEISEKSEIFDDQFSVERPDGSNFTLKIRSTKLEDSAMYFCASRVRTSSDTQYFGPGTRLTVL.